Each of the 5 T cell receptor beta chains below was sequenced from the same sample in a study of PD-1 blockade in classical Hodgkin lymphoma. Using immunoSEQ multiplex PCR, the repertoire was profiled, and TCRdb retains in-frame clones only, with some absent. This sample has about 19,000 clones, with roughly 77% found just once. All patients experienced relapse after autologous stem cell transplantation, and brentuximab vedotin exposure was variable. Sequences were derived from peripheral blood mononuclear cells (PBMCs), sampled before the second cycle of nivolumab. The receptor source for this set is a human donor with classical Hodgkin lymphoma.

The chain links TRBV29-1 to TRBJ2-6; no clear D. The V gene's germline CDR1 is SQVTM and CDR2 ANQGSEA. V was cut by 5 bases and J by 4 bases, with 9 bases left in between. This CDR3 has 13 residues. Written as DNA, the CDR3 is TGCAGCGTTCTCTTGGTGGGGGCCAACGTCCTGACTTTC. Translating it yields CSVLLVGANVLTF. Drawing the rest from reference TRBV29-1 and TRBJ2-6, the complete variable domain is SAVISQKPSRDICQRGTSLTIQCQVDSQVTMMFWYRQQPGQSLTLIATANQGSEATYESGFVIDKFPISRPNLTFSTLTVSNMSPEDSSIYLCSVLLVGANVLTFGAGSRLTVL.

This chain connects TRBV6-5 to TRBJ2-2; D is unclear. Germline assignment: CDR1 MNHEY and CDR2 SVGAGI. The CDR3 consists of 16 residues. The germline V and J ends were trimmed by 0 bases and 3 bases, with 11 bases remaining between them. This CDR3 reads CASSYSPRQDTGELFF. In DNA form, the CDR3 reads TGTGCCAGCAGTTACTCCCCCAGGCAAGACACCGGGGAGCTGTTTTTT.

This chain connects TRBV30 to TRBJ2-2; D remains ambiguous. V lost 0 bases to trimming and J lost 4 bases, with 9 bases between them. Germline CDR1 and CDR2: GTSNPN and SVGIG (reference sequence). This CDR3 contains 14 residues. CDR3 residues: CAWSVSRATGELFF. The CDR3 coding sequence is TGTGCCTGGAGTGTTTCCCGGGCCACCGGGGAGCTGTTTTTT.

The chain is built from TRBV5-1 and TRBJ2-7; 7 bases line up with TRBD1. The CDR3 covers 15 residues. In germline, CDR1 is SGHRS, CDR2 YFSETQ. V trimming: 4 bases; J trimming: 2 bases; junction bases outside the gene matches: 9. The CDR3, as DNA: TGCGCCAGCAGCCCGATCGGGACAGAAGCCTACGAGCAGTACTTC. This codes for CASSPIGTEAYEQYF. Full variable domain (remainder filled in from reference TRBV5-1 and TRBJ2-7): KAGVTQTPRYLIKTRGQQVTLSCSPISGHRSVSWYQQTPGQGLQFLFEYFSETQRNKGNFPGRFSGRQFSNSRSEMNVSTLELGDSALYLCASSPIGTEAYEQYFGPGTRLTVT.

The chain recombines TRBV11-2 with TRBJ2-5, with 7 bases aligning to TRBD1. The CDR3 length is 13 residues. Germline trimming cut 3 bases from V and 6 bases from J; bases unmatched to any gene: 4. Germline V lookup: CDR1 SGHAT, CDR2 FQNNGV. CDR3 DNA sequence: TGTGCCAGCAGCTTGACAGGGTCAAAGACCCAGTACTTC. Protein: CASSLTGSKTQYF.